Only a few counts were recorded for the clone carrying this T cell receptor beta chain. Its specificity is not known. These data come from a study of molecular identifiers for immune sequencing clone quantification. Study-level findings and limits: One cell's worth of spiked Jurkat TCR RNA was reportedly detectable among roughly 1 million naive cells. In naive cells, under 1% of molecules belonged to clones above 20 RNA copies, against over 97% in effector cells.

Naive CD8 T cells were sorted, and the gate applied was CD8+CD4-CCR7+CD45RA+. CDR1 and CDR2 from the germline V gene are MGHRA and YSYEKL. V lost 3 bases to trimming and J lost 1 base; unmatched junction nucleotides: 10. This CDR3 comprises 17 residues. Each CDR3 protein gets one entry after TCRdb re-called the PCR reads with MiXCR. The table records some 650,000 distinct CDR3 sequences, 20% of them present only once. This receptor was obtained from a human donor in good health. Some libraries in this study had Jurkat cell RNA spiked in. The chain couples TRBV4-1 to TRBJ2-7; the match to TRBD1 covers 9 bases. The sequencing sample was made of naive CD8+ T cells from blood, with Jurkat cell RNA spiked in. As for subset: FACS-sorted CD8+CD4-CCR7+CD45RA+ naive T cells. CDR3 sequence (DNA): TGCGCCAGCAGCCAGACTCTCCGGGACAGGGTTTCCTACGAGCAGTACTTC. Translation: CASSQTLRDRVSYEQYF.